The 21 T cell receptor beta chains reported below all come from one sample, sequenced in a study of CD8+ T cells in alopecia areata. Specified treatment: oral pan-JAK inhibitor, 5-10 mg twice daily. Isolated RNA was reverse transcribed into cDNA used as the sequencing template. Only in-frame clones appear in the TCRdb table, and some are missing; sequencing was by immunoSEQ multiplex PCR. The sample carries 200,000 to 250,000 clones, more than 30% recorded once. The input for sequencing was CD4+ T cells sorted from blood, taken between weeks 30 and 35, from a patient treated with tofacitinib. All receptors come from a human donor with alopecia areata.

This clone was counted ten times or more. The gene calls are TRBV11-2 and TRBJ2-2; possible D gene TRBD1, 6 bases. V was trimmed by 3 bases and J by 5 bases, leaving 7 bases between them. There are 13 residues in the CDR3. Germline V gene data show CDR1 as SGHAT and CDR2 as FQNNGV. The CDR3 sequence: CASSFGQTGELFF. CDR3 nucleotide sequence: TGTGCCAGCAGCTTCGGACAGACCGGGGAGCTGTTTTTT.

The chain employs TRBV27 and TRBJ2-5; 13 bases align to TRBD2. CDR3 length: 15 residues. Germline assignment: CDR1 MNHEY and CDR2 SMNVEV (reference sequence). The V gene end was trimmed by 6 bases and the J gene end by 5 bases; junction bases not matched to a gene: 6. CDR3 coding DNA: TGTGCCAGCAGAATACTAGCGGGGGGGCCCGAGACCCAGTACTTC. This codes for CASRILAGGPETQYF.

V is TRBV7-9 and J is TRBJ2-1, with D possibly TRBD2 on 6 matching bases. Germline CDR1 and CDR2: SEHNR and FQNEAQ (reference sequence). Trimming cost V 1 base and J 7 bases, with 11 bases left between them. The CDR3 spans 14 residues. CDR3: CASSLGVSGNEQFF. The CDR3 region has the DNA TGTGCCAGCAGCTTAGGAGTAAGCGGGAATGAGCAGTTCTTC.

The chain combines TRBV19 with TRBJ2-7; TRBD2 might be the D (5 bases). The V end lost 7 bases, the J end lost 2 bases, and 15 bases lay between the germline ends. Germline V lookup: CDR1 LNHDA, CDR2 SQIVND (reference sequence). This CDR3 spans 14 amino acids. The CDR3 region is CASTATGYTYEQYF. The CDR3 DNA is TGTGCCAGTACCGCGACGGGGTACACCTACGAGCAGTACTTC.

This clone was seen more than once but under ten times. The chain carries TRBV5-4 and TRBJ1-3; perhaps TRBD1 as D (6 bases). This CDR3 region has 14 residues. Germline CDR1 is SGHNT and CDR2 is YYREEE (reference sequence). Trimming stripped 0 bases from V and 14 bases from J, with 18 bases between. In DNA, the CDR3 is TGTGCCAGCAGCTTGGAGCAGGGGCGAAGAGCTCTATATTTT. This codes for CASSLEQGRRALYF.

This clone was picked up a small number of times. This chain links TRBV7-6 with TRBJ1-2; D unresolved. The germline V and J ends were trimmed by 1 base and 2 bases, with 8 bases remaining between them. CDR1 and CDR2 (germline): SGHVS, FNYEAQ. This CDR3 is built from 14 residues. CDR3 sequence: CASSLDDGNYGYTF. The CDR3 region has the DNA TGTGCCAGCAGCTTAGACGACGGAAACTATGGCTACACCTTC.

This clone came up a few times. The same CDR3 can be traced to other DNA sequences in this sample. This chain joins TRBV30 and TRBJ1-2; 8 nucleotides line up with TRBD1. With 0 bases clipped from V and 7 bases from J, the junction kept 1 base outside the gene matches. The length of the CDR3 is 12 residues. CDR1 and CDR2 (germline): GTSNPN, SVGIG (reference sequence). The CDR3, as DNA: TGTGCCTGGAGTGTTGGGACAGGTGGCTACACCTTC. It specifies CAWSVGTGGYTF.

The rearrangement joins TRBV30 to TRBJ1-2; D is undetermined. The CDR3 has 13 amino acids. The V and J ends lost 4 bases and 10 bases respectively, with 19 bases between them. The germline gives CDR1 GTSNPN, CDR2 SVGIG (reference sequence). In DNA, the CDR3 is TGTGCCTGGACAGGAGATGGGATTAGCGTCTACACCTTC. Encoded protein: CAWTGDGISVYTF.

This clone was observed a handful of times. V usage is TRBV30 and J usage is TRBJ1-1; D ambiguous. The CDR3 contains 15 residues. The ends were cut back, 0 bases at V and 5 bases at J, with 16 bases in the middle. Germline lookup yields CDR1 GTSNPN and CDR2 SVGIG (reference sequence). For the CDR3, the DNA is TGTGCCTGGAGTGTTAGCCCAAGTTGGAGAACTGAAGCTTTCTTT. It codes for CAWSVSPSWRTEAFF.

The V gene is TRBV30, the J gene TRBJ2-1; tentative D call: TRBD2 (6 bases). V was shortened by 1 base and J by 7 bases, with 20 bases between the two germline ends. The germline CDR1 and CDR2 sequences are GTSNPN and SVGIG (reference sequence). This CDR3 has 16 amino acids. The CDR3 DNA reads TGTGCCTGGAGTGACCCCGGGAGAAACTCACGTAATGAGCAGTTCTTC. Protein: CAWSDPGRNSRNEQFF.

This clone was counted between two and nine times. The CDR3: CASSSAIKDNEQFF. CDR3 bases: TGTGCCAGCAGCTCCGCTATAAAGGACAATGAGCAGTTCTTC. The chain links TRBV7-9 to TRBJ2-1; D not resolved. CDR3 length: 14 amino acids. Per germline, CDR1 SEHNR and CDR2 FQNEAQ (reference sequence). The V gene lost 4 bases and the J gene lost 5 bases, with 12 bases spanning the gap. The full variable domain, rest sourced from reference TRBV7-9 and TRBJ2-1, is DTGVSQNPRHKITKRGQNVTFRCDPISEHNRLYWYRQTLGQGPEFLTYFQNEAQLEKSRLLSDRFSAERPKGSFSTLEIQRTEQGDSAMYLCASSSAIKDNEQFFGPGTRLTVL.

Ten or more counts support this clone. The chain employs TRBV9 and TRBJ1-6, with D uncertain. The CDR3 is 13 amino acids. Germline loops: CDR1 SGDLS, CDR2 YYNGEE. The V end was cut by 1 base, the J end by 10 bases, with 9 bases between. For the CDR3, the DNA is TGTGCCAGCAGCGTATCTAGGGAATCACCCCTCCACTTT. Translating gives CASSVSRESPLHF.

The chain combines TRBV5-1 with TRBJ2-5; 7 bases match TRBD1. The CDR3 runs to 12 residues. Germline assignment: CDR1 SGHRS and CDR2 YFSETQ. The J segment lost 6 bases and the V segment lost 4 bases, leaving 3 bases of the junction unmatched. The CDR3 region has the DNA TGCGCCAGCAGCCCGACAGGGAAGACCCAGTACTTC. It codes for CASSPTGKTQYF.

This clone was detected a few times. This chain connects TRBV29-1 to TRBJ2-7; tentatively, D is TRBD2 (6 bases). This CDR3 region has 13 residues. The germline V and J ends were trimmed by 2 bases and 9 bases, with 17 bases remaining between them. In germline, CDR1 is SQVTM, CDR2 ANQGSEA. The CDR3 coding sequence is TGCAGCGTTGAACGGGACTCCACCCCGGGGCAGTACTTC. Its translation: CSVERDSTPGQYF.

V gene TRBV25-1 combines with J gene TRBJ2-5, with D perhaps TRBD2 (6 bases). The CDR3 length is 13 residues. V lost 3 bases to trimming and J lost 5 bases, with 10 bases between them. From germline, CDR1 is MGHDK and CDR2 SYGVNS. The CDR3 reads CASSDMGRETQYF. CDR3 DNA sequence: TGTGCCAGCAGTGATATGGGGAGGGAGACCCAGTACTTC. Full variable domain (rest looked up from reference TRBV25-1 and TRBJ2-5): EADIYQTPRYLVIGTGKKITLECSQTMGHDKMYWYQQDPGMELHLIHYSYGVNSTEKGDLSSESTVSRIRTEHFPLTLESARPSHTSQYLCASSDMGRETQYFGPGTRLLVL.

CDR3 in amino acids: CSVHRGLVPGELFF. The DNA of the CDR3 is TGCAGCGTTCACAGGGGGCTTGTCCCCGGGGAGCTGTTTTTT. The rearrangement joins TRBV29-1 to TRBJ2-2; 9 bases map to TRBD1. V was pared by 5 bases and J by 6 bases, with 7 bases of the junction left unmatched. Germline assignment: CDR1 SQVTM and CDR2 ANQGSEA. This CDR3 comprises 14 residues.

The chain carries TRBV27 and TRBJ1-2; D is ambiguous. V was shortened by 3 bases and J by 5 bases, with 10 bases between the two germline ends. The CDR3 covers 13 residues. Germline-derived CDR1 and CDR2 are MNHEY and SMNVEV (reference sequence). This chain's CDR3 is CASSLAVNYGYTF. The CDR3 bases are TGTGCCAGCAGTTTGGCGGTAAATTATGGCTACACCTTC.

This clone was found a few times. This chain uses TRBV7-2 with TRBJ2-3; D not certain. This CDR3 is built from 13 residues. Trimming pared 5 bases from V and 8 bases from J, leaving 14 bases between. Germline V gives CDR1 SGHTA, CDR2 FQGNSA. CDR3 region: CASSQERFGTQYF. The CDR3 bases are TGTGCCAGCAGCCAAGAGAGATTTGGTACGCAGTATTTT.

This clone has just a few counts. The CDR3 sequence is CASSEERTGGFSYNSPLHF. The CDR3 bases are TGTGCCAGCAGTGAAGAGCGGACAGGGGGCTTCTCCTATAATTCACCCCTCCACTTT. This chain links TRBV2 with TRBJ1-6, with 11 bases lining up with TRBD1. The CDR3 consists of 19 residues. The V segment lost 1 base and the J segment 0 bases; nucleotides outside the gene matches: 5. In germline, CDR1 is SNHLY, CDR2 FYNNEI.

A few counts support this clone. V usage is TRBV6-5 and J usage is TRBJ2-5; 8 bases fit TRBD1. CDR3 length equals 13 residues. Trimming at V came to 10 bases and at J to 0 bases, leaving 4 bases not matched to a gene. The germline V gene encodes CDR1 MNHEY and CDR2 SVGAGI. The CDR3 loop is CANSQGDQETQYF. The CDR3, as DNA: TGTGCCAACTCACAGGGGGACCAAGAGACCCAGTACTTC.

The chain carries TRBV18 and TRBJ2-3; a weak D match, TRBD2 (5 bases). CDR1 is KGHSH and CDR2 is LQKENI in the germline V gene. The CDR3 has 15 residues. Trimming cost V 3 bases and J 6 bases, with 16 bases left between them. DNA of the CDR3: TGTGCCAGCTCACCGCCCGGCGCGGGCCTCGATACGCAGTATTTT. This gives the protein CASSPPGAGLDTQYF.